Listed below are T cell receptor beta chains from one sample, sequenced in a study of T cell changes during pregnancy in multiple sclerosis. Here immunoSEQ multiplex PCR was the method, and the copy in TCRdb shows in-frame clones only, minus some. The data contain some 97,000 clones, roughly 93% of them singletons. The input for sequencing was peripheral blood, taken before pregnancy. The receptors derive from a female donor with multiple sclerosis, enrolled in a pregnancy study. CDR3s include the opening cysteine and the closing phenylalanine or tryptophan. D genes are given only for firm matches. The size field is filled for only some rows; it gives once, few, many or a size class.

v_call: TRBV5-1
d_call: .
clone_size: .
j_call: TRBJ2-5
cdr3_aa: CASSRDRSRETQYF
cdr3_nt: TGCGCCAGCAGCCGAGACAGGTCCCGAGAGACCCAGTACTTC

v_call: TRBV19
d_call: TRBD1
clone_size: .
j_call: TRBJ1-1
cdr3_aa: CAVGQGASEAFF
cdr3_nt: TGTGCCGTAGGGCAGGGGGCCTCTGAAGCTTTCTTT

v_call: TRBV27
d_call: .
clone_size: .
j_call: TRBJ2-7
cdr3_aa: CASSPRGSDPAYEQYF
cdr3_nt: TGTGCCAGCAGCCCTCGCGGGTCAGACCCTGCCTACGAGCAGTACTTC

v_call: TRBV9
d_call: TRBD2
clone_size: .
j_call: TRBJ2-1
cdr3_aa: CASSAGLAGDNEQFF
cdr3_nt: TGTGCCAGCAGCGCCGGACTAGCGGGTGACAATGAGCAGTTCTTC

v_call: TRBV5-1
d_call: .
clone_size: .
j_call: TRBJ2-1
cdr3_aa: CASSLEWRPMDEQFF
cdr3_nt: TGCGCCAGCAGCCTGGAATGGCGGCCTATGGATGAGCAGTTCTTC

v_call: TRBV11-1
d_call: TRBD1
clone_size: .
j_call: TRBJ2-7
cdr3_aa: CASSTGTGSYEQYF
cdr3_nt: TGTGCCAGCAGCACCGGGACAGGGTCGTACGAGCAGTACTTC

v_call: TRBV4-3
d_call: .
clone_size: once
j_call: TRBJ2-1
cdr3_aa: CASSQGFRGYNEQFF
cdr3_nt: TGCGCCAGCAGCCAAGGCTTCCGGGGCTACAATGAGCAGTTCTTC

v_call: TRBV7-9
d_call: .
clone_size: .
j_call: TRBJ1-1
cdr3_aa: CASRNTGSVGAFF
cdr3_nt: TGTGCCAGCAGAAACACAGGGTCGGTAGGGGCTTTCTTT

v_call: TRBV29-1
d_call: .
clone_size: .
j_call: TRBJ2-7
cdr3_aa: CSAAGQTYEQYF
cdr3_nt: TGCAGCGCGGCAGGACAAACCTACGAGCAGTACTTC

v_call: TRBV14
d_call: .
clone_size: .
j_call: TRBJ2-3
cdr3_aa: CASSQELVRADTQYF
cdr3_nt: TGTGCCAGCAGCCAAGAGTTGGTGCGGGCAGATACGCAGTATTTT

v_call: TRBV2
d_call: .
clone_size: .
j_call: TRBJ1-1
cdr3_aa: CASSDTGYPEAFF
cdr3_nt: TGTGCCAGCAGTGACACAGGGTACCCTGAAGCTTTCTTT

v_call: TRBV6-6
d_call: .
clone_size: .
j_call: TRBJ2-3
cdr3_aa: CASSLGDTQYF
cdr3_nt: TGTGCCAGCAGTCTCGGAGATACGCAGTATTTT

v_call: TRBV19
d_call: .
clone_size: .
j_call: TRBJ1-2
cdr3_aa: CASNQGNYGYTF
cdr3_nt: TGTGCCAGTAACCAGGGGAACTATGGCTACACCTTC

v_call: TRBV6-5
d_call: TRBD1
clone_size: .
j_call: TRBJ1-1
cdr3_aa: CASSPLTGANTEAFF
cdr3_nt: TGTGCCAGCAGTCCCTTAACAGGGGCAAACACTGAAGCTTTCTTT

v_call: TRBV7-6
d_call: .
clone_size: .
j_call: TRBJ2-2
cdr3_aa: CASSSIGMNTGELFF
cdr3_nt: TGTGCCAGCAGCTCTATCGGGATGAACACCGGGGAGCTGTTTTTT

v_call: TRBV6-5
d_call: TRBD1
clone_size: once
j_call: TRBJ2-7
cdr3_aa: CASSSSDRGRYEQYF
cdr3_nt: TGTGCCAGCAGTTCATCCGACAGGGGGCGGTACGAGCAGTACTTC

v_call: TRBV12-5
d_call: TRBD1
clone_size: .
j_call: TRBJ1-5
cdr3_aa: CASGLRDRVSNQPQHF
cdr3_nt: TGTGCTAGTGGTCTACGGGACAGGGTTAGCAATCAGCCCCAGCATTTT

v_call: TRBV10-3
d_call: TRBD2
clone_size: .
j_call: TRBJ2-1
cdr3_aa: CAISLGTSGSYNEQFF
cdr3_nt: TGTGCCATCAGTTTAGGGACTAGCGGTTCCTACAATGAGCAGTTCTTC

v_call: TRBV19
d_call: .
clone_size: .
j_call: TRBJ1-5
cdr3_aa: CASSIGGFNQPQHF
cdr3_nt: TGTGCCAGTAGTATCGGGGGATTCAATCAGCCCCAGCATTTT

v_call: TRBV5-1
d_call: .
clone_size: once
j_call: TRBJ2-4
cdr3_aa: CASREPGTKNIQYF
cdr3_nt: TGCGCCAGCCGCGAACCCGGGACCAAAAACATTCAGTACTTC

v_call: TRBV25-1
d_call: .
clone_size: .
j_call: TRBJ1-4
cdr3_aa: CASSTSTNEKLFF
cdr3_nt: TGTGCCAGCAGTACTTCAACTAATGAAAAACTGTTTTTT

v_call: TRBV28
d_call: TRBD2
clone_size: .
j_call: TRBJ2-1
cdr3_aa: CASSIKSSGSSREQFF
cdr3_nt: TGTGCCAGCAGCATCAAATCTAGCGGGAGCAGTCGCGAGCAGTTCTTC

v_call: TRBV4-3
d_call: TRBD2
clone_size: .
j_call: TRBJ2-1
cdr3_aa: CASSTSGPLFSYNEQFF
cdr3_nt: TGCGCCAGCAGCACTAGCGGGCCCCTTTTTTCCTACAATGAGCAGTTCTTC

v_call: TRBV9
d_call: TRBD2
clone_size: once
j_call: TRBJ2-2
cdr3_aa: CASSPPSGRYTGELFF
cdr3_nt: TGTGCCAGCAGCCCCCCTAGCGGGAGGTACACCGGGGAGCTGTTTTTT

v_call: TRBV11-2
d_call: .
clone_size: .
j_call: TRBJ2-2
cdr3_aa: CASNPPGTRNTGELFF
cdr3_nt: TGTGCCAGCAATCCCCCAGGGACAAGAAACACCGGGGAGCTGTTTTTT

v_call: TRBV11-2
d_call: TRBD2
clone_size: .
j_call: TRBJ2-2
cdr3_aa: CASKGTSGFTGELFF
cdr3_nt: TGTGCCAGCAAGGGGACTAGCGGGTTCACCGGGGAGCTGTTTTTT

v_call: TRBV11-2
d_call: TRBD1
clone_size: once
j_call: TRBJ2-7
cdr3_aa: CASSSTRTGVGYEQYF
cdr3_nt: TGTGCCAGCAGCTCGACCCGGACAGGGGTAGGCTACGAGCAGTACTTC

v_call: TRBV5-4
d_call: .
clone_size: .
j_call: TRBJ1-5
cdr3_aa: CASSFGGQSNQPQHF
cdr3_nt: TGTGCCAGCAGCTTCGGGGGGCAAAGCAATCAGCCCCAGCATTTT

v_call: TRBV9
d_call: TRBD2
clone_size: .
j_call: TRBJ2-2
cdr3_aa: CASSVAGLAGVGTGELFF
cdr3_nt: TGTGCCAGCAGCGTGGCGGGACTAGCGGGAGTAGGTACCGGGGAGCTGTTTTTT